Detailed here is one T cell receptor beta chain. Its target is unknown. Here the CDR3 omits its conserved ending phenylalanine or tryptophan, so a read error is the likely source. The entry originates in a study of tumor-infiltrating lymphocytes in primary liver carcinoma. The wider study: Sample yields, roughly 3.5 to 7.5 million productive TCRbeta reads, were similar across the tissue types. Points from the study as a whole: For tumor-adjacent and tumor-blood pairs, overlap was less than that seen for tumor region pairs.

The roughly 17-31 mg bulk tissue piece was not sorted before simultaneous RNA and DNA extraction. At sampling, these chronic HBV carriers had received no treatment. The study found over 90% viable tumor cells in every tumor sample. The researchers produced TCR beta cDNA from roughly 550 ng total RNA with a constant-region primer. What produced the TCR beta libraries was three nested multiplex PCR rounds using slightly modified ARM-PCR. PCR rounds one and two used TRBV1-TRBV30 forward primers with a C-beta reverse primer for around 9 cycles each. MiXCR was run by TCRdb on the multiplex PCR reads, yielding one entry per CDR3 protein. Found here are 95,000 to 150,000 distinct CDR3 sequences, roughly three fifths of them singletons; the top ten hold 7% to 10%. This CDR3 is 15 amino acids long. Looked up from germline, CDR1 is MDHEN and CDR2 is SYDVKM. Unmatched junction bases numbered 5, after V lost 2 bases and J lost 3 bases.

V and J are TRBV28 and TRBJ1-1; the match to TRBD1 covers 8 bases. The sample taken for sequencing was liver tumor tissue from sampling region 1. As to subset: tumor region T1, superior pole. This receptor was obtained from a woman in her fifties or sixties with primary liver carcinoma and hepatitis B virus infection. Written as DNA, the CDR3 is TGTGCCAGCAGTTTAACAGGGGGACAGGACACTGAAGCTTTCCTC. This translates into CASSLTGGQDTEAFL.